A single sample is the source of the 10 T cell receptor beta chains below, sequenced in a study of shared clonotypes between healthy human individuals. Sequencing was performed with immunoSEQ multiplex PCR; in TCRdb, only in-frame clones are kept and a portion is missing. Of roughly 490,000 clones in the sample, around 79% were seen once. Source material: PBMCs. Receptors were obtained from a woman aged 40 to 50 in good health. Some clones in this sample may be carry-over from other donors' samples.

The CDR3 DNA sequence: TGTGCCAGCAGCGTGGGCCCGGTAGCGGGAGGGACGACGTACGAGCAGTACTTC. This sequence encodes CASSVGPVAGGTTYEQYF. V usage is TRBV9 and J usage is TRBJ2-7, with 11 bases lining up with TRBD2. Germline V CDR1 and CDR2: SGDLS, YYNGEE. The CDR3 length is 18 residues. V lost 2 bases, J lost 4 bases, and 14 bases stayed unmatched.

The rearrangement uses TRBV28 and TRBJ1-5; weak D call: TRBD1 (5 bases). The CDR3 is 14 amino acids. V was clipped by 5 bases and J by 7 bases, with 15 bases between them. The germline CDR1 and CDR2 sequences are MDHEN and SYDVKM. The CDR3 DNA is TGTGCCAGCAGTCTGGGGGGGGGAGACCAGCCCCAGCATTTT. This encodes CASSLGGGDQPQHF. The complete variable domain, with remaining parts taken from reference TRBV28 and TRBJ1-5, reads DVKVTQSSRYLVKRTGEKVFLECVQDMDHENMFWYRQDPGLGLRLIYFSYDVKMKEKGDIPEGYSVSREKKERFSLILESASTNQTSMYLCASSLGGGDQPQHFGDGTRLSIL.

V gene TRBV7-2 combines with J gene TRBJ1-1, with D perhaps matching TRBD1 (6 bases). Trimming stripped 0 bases from V and 0 bases from J, with 8 bases between. Germline-derived CDR1 and CDR2 are SGHTA and FQGNSA. This CDR3 comprises 15 residues. The CDR3 DNA follows: TGTGCCAGCAGCTTAGCGGGACACCTGAACACTGAAGCTTTCTTT. Amino acids: CASSLAGHLNTEAFF.

The rearrangement links TRBV7-2 to TRBJ1-4; 9 nucleotides match TRBD1. J gave up 0 bases and V 1 base, and 6 bases lay outside the gene matches. The CDR3 is made up of 18 amino acids. Germline values: CDR1 SGHTA, CDR2 FQGNSA. The CDR3 protein is CASSLVRTGAATNEKLFF. CDR3 nucleotide sequence: TGTGCCAGCAGCTTAGTTCGGACAGGGGCTGCAACTAATGAAAAACTGTTTTTT.

This clone was observed once. This specimen includes other DNA sequences encoding the same CDR3. V and J are TRBV29-1 and TRBJ2-5; D possibly corresponds to TRBD2 (5 bases). Matching the DNA end better, TRBJ2-7 makes the J call doubtful. This CDR3 region has 11 residues. From germline, CDR1 is SQVTM and CDR2 ANQGSEA. As DNA, the CDR3 is TGCAGCGTTGTGGGAGCCTACGAGCAGTACTTC. Protein product: CSVVGAYEQYF.

This chain links TRBV18 with TRBJ1-1; 8 bases match TRBD1. The V and J ends lost 4 bases and 1 base, in that order; junction bases with no gene match: 5. The CDR3 totals 15 residues. The germline V gene has CDR1 KGHSH and CDR2 LQKENI. The CDR3, as DNA: TGTGCCAGCTCACTATGGACAGGGAGGAACACTGAAGCTTTCTTT. Amino acid sequence: CASSLWTGRNTEAFF.

The chain has TRBV29-1 and TRBJ1-1, with a tentative D call TRBD1 (6 bases). Germline loops: CDR1 SQVTM, CDR2 ANQGSEA. The V and J ends lost 8 bases and 6 bases respectively, with 16 bases between them. This CDR3 has 12 amino acids. CDR3 nucleotide sequence: TGCAGCTCTGCCGAGGGGGGCGCTGAAGCTTTCTTT. Its protein is CSSAEGGAEAFF.

The rearrangement links TRBV18 to TRBJ1-1; TRBD1 matches at 7 bases. CDR1 KGHSH and CDR2 LQKENI come from the germline V gene. The junction had 7 bases not matched to a gene; V was cut back by 5 bases and J by 1 base. This CDR3 has 15 residues. The CDR3 loop reads CASSSARDRNTEAFF. The CDR3 coding sequence is TGTGCCAGCTCATCCGCCCGGGACAGGAACACTGAAGCTTTCTTT.

The CDR3 loop is CASRAGNYEQYF. CDR3 DNA sequence: TGTGCCAGCCGGGCAGGGAACTACGAGCAGTACTTC. V and J are TRBV2 and TRBJ2-7; TRBD1 might be the D (5 bases). CDR3 length equals 12 residues. Germline CDR1 and CDR2: SNHLY and FYNNEI. V gave up 8 bases and J gave up 3 bases, with 11 bases separating them.

Points on this clone: This specimen includes other DNA sequences encoding the same CDR3. The J gene is TRBJ1-5, the V gene TRBV2; D is unclear. The CDR3 contains 12 residues. V was clipped by 8 bases and J by 1 base, with 6 bases between them. Germline V CDR1 and CDR2: SNHLY, FYNNEI. The CDR3 DNA sequence: TGTGCCAGCTCGGACAGCAATCAGCCCCAGCATTTT. Amino acid sequence: CASSDSNQPQHF.